The 21 T cell receptor beta chains presented below share a single source sample, sequenced in a study of blood T cell repertoires in COVID-19. Profiled with immunoSEQ multiplex PCR; TCRdb holds only in-frame clones, not every one. The sample records around 100,000 clones, less than 85% being singletons. Material: peripheral blood. These receptors were collected from a human donor in a cohort sampled during active COVID-19.

V gene TRBV5-6 combines with J gene TRBJ2-7; tentatively, D is TRBD1 (6 bases). V was pared by 5 bases and J by 4 bases, with 7 bases between. The germline gives CDR1 SGHDT, CDR2 YYEEEE. The CDR3 has 11 amino acids. CDR3 nucleotides: TGTGCCAGCAGTAGGGGGTACGAGCAGTACTTC. Amino acid sequence: CASSRGYEQYF.

The chain is built from TRBV24-1 and TRBJ2-4, with a possible D match to TRBD2 (6 bases). The CDR3 is made up of 15 amino acids. Between the trimmed V and J ends, which lost 4 bases and 3 bases, there was a span of 12 bases. The germline CDR1 and CDR2 sequences are KGHDR and SFDVKD. The CDR3 sequence is CATSDSGTDKNIQYF. DNA for the CDR3: TGTGCCACCAGTGACTCCGGGACTGACAAAAACATTCAGTACTTC.

This clone was recorded a few times. V usage is TRBV24-1 and J usage is TRBJ2-1; TRBD2 matches 15 bases. The CDR3 sequence is 16 residues long. V shed 4 bases and J 8 bases; nucleotides not matched to a gene: 5. CDR1 and CDR2 from the germline V gene are KGHDR and SFDVKD. The CDR3 coding sequence is TGTGCCACCAGTGACCCGGGACTAGCGGGGGGCGATGAGCAGTTCTTC. It specifies CATSDPGLAGGDEQFF.

V is TRBV19 and J is TRBJ1-4, with TRBD1 matching over 11 bases. The J segment lost 10 bases and the V segment lost 4 bases, leaving 8 bases of the junction unmatched. CDR1 and CDR2 from the germline V gene are LNHDA and SQIVND (reference sequence). CDR3 length: 15 amino acids. This CDR3 reads CASSTMDRGQGKLFF. CDR3 nucleotides: TGTGCCAGTAGTACAATGGACAGGGGGCAAGGAAAACTGTTTTTT.

This clone was picked up one time. This chain joins TRBV19 and TRBJ2-7; 7 nucleotides match TRBD1. This CDR3 is built from 14 residues. The germline V gene has CDR1 LNHDA and CDR2 SQIVND (reference sequence). V lost 4 bases to trimming and J lost 1 base; unmatched junction nucleotides: 4. The CDR3 coding sequence is TGTGCCAGTAGTAAGAGGGACAGTTCCTACGAGCAGTACTTC. It specifies CASSKRDSSYEQYF.

The chain uses TRBV19 and TRBJ2-2, with D tentatively TRBD1 (6 bases). The CDR3 is 16 residues long. Trimming took 5 bases from V and 1 from J, leaving 14 bases between them. The germline V gene has CDR1 LNHDA and CDR2 SQIVND (reference sequence). The DNA for the CDR3 is TGTGCCAGTAGTCCAAGGACAGCTAGGAACACCGGGGAGCTGTTTTTT. Translated, it gives CASSPRTARNTGELFF.

The chain recombines TRBV29-1 with TRBJ2-3; the match to TRBD1 covers 7 bases. This CDR3 comprises 14 residues. Germline values: CDR1 SQVTM, CDR2 ANQGSEA. The V and J ends lost 7 bases and 1 base, in that order; junction bases with no gene match: 8. CDR3: CSAGQVRGTDTQYF. CDR3 DNA: TGCAGCGCTGGACAGGTTAGAGGCACAGATACGCAGTATTTT.

This chain links TRBV6-5 with TRBJ2-7, with 7 bases matching TRBD1. V was clipped by 6 bases and J by 0 bases; unmatched bases: 5. Germline V gene data show CDR1 as MNHEY and CDR2 as SVGAGI. The CDR3 covers 14 residues. CDR3 region: CASSLGQLSYEQYF. The CDR3 coding sequence is TGTGCCAGCAGCTTGGGACAGCTCTCCTACGAGCAGTACTTC.

The CDR3 sequence: CASSSAYIGSGSPLHF. CDR3 nucleotide sequence: TGTGCCAGCAGTTCCGCTTATATTGGGAGTGGATCACCCCTCCACTTT. The chain links TRBV6-6 to TRBJ1-6; no clear D gene. The germline CDR1 and CDR2 sequences are MNHNY and SVGAGI (reference sequence). The CDR3 extends over 16 amino acids. V was trimmed by 4 bases and J by 10 bases, leaving 20 bases between them.

The chain couples TRBV10-3 to TRBJ2-7; 8 positions match TRBD2. The CDR3 length is 16 residues. Germline values: CDR1 ENHRY, CDR2 SYGVKD. J gave up 3 bases and V 0 bases, and 7 bases lay outside the gene matches. CDR3 DNA sequence: TGTGCCATCAGTGAGTCCCGACTAGCGAGTCTCTACGAGCAGTACTTC. Translated: CAISESRLASLYEQYF.

V is TRBV6-1 and J is TRBJ2-7; possible D gene TRBD1, 5 bases. CDR1 and CDR2 (germline): MNHNS, SASEGT. Trimming stripped 2 bases from V and 2 bases from J, with 10 bases between. The CDR3 covers 14 residues. The CDR3 reads CASSEQVQAYEQYF. DNA of the CDR3: TGTGCCAGCAGTGAACAAGTACAGGCCTACGAGCAGTACTTC.

V gene TRBV28 combines with J gene TRBJ2-5; D not certain. The V and J ends lost 4 bases and 5 bases respectively, with 8 bases between them. CDR3 length: 12 residues. Germline CDR1 reads MDHEN; CDR2 reads SYDVKM. The CDR3 coding sequence is TGTGCCAGCAGTTCCCCCACTGAGACCCAGTACTTC. It encodes CASSSPTETQYF.

The rearrangement joins TRBV7-2 to TRBJ2-7; D is perhaps TRBD2 (7 bases). V shed 5 bases and J shed 1 base, with 9 bases lying between them. The CDR3 covers 13 residues. Germline V CDR1 and CDR2: SGHTA, FQGNSA. DNA of the CDR3: TGTGCCAGCAGCCGGGGGGCTTCCTACGAGCAGTACTTC. It specifies CASSRGASYEQYF. The complete variable domain, with remaining parts taken from reference TRBV7-2 and TRBJ2-7, reads GAGVSQSPSNKVTEKGKDVELRCDPISGHTALYWYRQSLGQGLEFLIYFQGNSAPDKSGLPSDRFSAERTGGSVSTLTIQRTQQEDSAVYLCASSRGASYEQYFGPGTRLTVT.

J is TRBJ2-1 and V is TRBV5-1; TRBD2 might be the D (6 bases). Trimming took 1 base from V and 7 from J, leaving 9 bases between them. Germline CDR1 SGHRS, CDR2 YFSETQ. There are 13 residues in the CDR3. DNA for the CDR3: TGCGCCAGCAGCTTGTATGGGGGGAATGAGCAGTTCTTC. Protein product: CASSLYGGNEQFF.

V usage is TRBV6-2 or TRBV6-3 and J usage is TRBJ2-7, with D maybe TRBD2 (5 bases). The germline gives CDR1 MNHEY, CDR2 SVGEGT. The CDR3 consists of 15 residues. Trimming cost V 6 bases and J 0 bases, with 15 bases left between them. In DNA form, the CDR3 reads TGTGCCAGCAGCTCCCCCTCCGGGGTCTCCTACGAGCAGTACTTC. It is translated as CASSSPSGVSYEQYF.

This rearrangement joins TRBV6-1 to TRBJ2-1, with D tentatively TRBD1 (6 bases). Looked up from germline, CDR1 is MNHNS and CDR2 is SASEGT. The CDR3 contains 17 residues. V lost 1 base to trimming and J lost 0 bases, with 13 bases between them. CDR3 loop: CASSEVEVDSSYNEQFF. The CDR3 DNA is TGTGCCAGCAGTGAAGTCGAGGTGGACAGCTCCTACAATGAGCAGTTCTTC.

CDR3 bases: TGTGCCAGCAGCCCCCGCCAGGGTCTCTCCTACGAGCAGTACTTC. Amino acid sequence: CASSPRQGLSYEQYF. The chain combines TRBV3-1 (or the pseudogene TRBV3-2) with TRBJ2-7, with D possibly TRBD1 on 5 matching bases. Trimming pared 4 bases from V and 0 bases from J, leaving 13 bases between. Germline loops: CDR1 LGHDT, CDR2 YNNKEL (reference sequence). This CDR3 comprises 15 residues.

V usage is TRBV7-2 and J usage is TRBJ2-1; TRBD2 matches 12 bases. With 5 bases clipped from V and 8 bases from J, the junction kept 7 bases outside the gene matches. Germline CDR1 and CDR2: SGHTA and FQGNSA. This CDR3 contains 15 residues. CDR3 amino acids: CASSTTSGGGYEQFF. Written as DNA, the CDR3 is TGTGCCAGCAGCACGACTAGCGGGGGAGGGTATGAGCAGTTCTTC.

This chain connects TRBV9 to TRBJ1-5, with TRBD1 matching 7 bases. The V segment lost 4 bases and the J segment 2 bases; nucleotides outside the gene matches: 9. This CDR3 spans 16 amino acids. Germline assignment: CDR1 SGDLS and CDR2 YYNGEE. The DNA of the CDR3 is TGTGCCAGCAGCTTCGTAGGGGGCAAGGGCAATCAGCCCCAGCATTTT. Its protein is CASSFVGGKGNQPQHF.

The V call is TRBV10-1, the J call TRBJ2-1, with 11 bases aligning to TRBD2. The germline V gene encodes CDR1 WNHNN and CDR2 SYGVQD (reference sequence). The CDR3 consists of 15 residues. With V trimmed by 6 bases and J by 5 bases, 6 bases remained unmatched. CDR3 residues: CASSLTSGGNNEQFF. Here the CDR3 DNA reads TGCGCCAGCAGCCTCACTAGCGGGGGCAACAATGAGCAGTTCTTC.

This sequence joins TRBV6-5 and TRBJ1-4; D is undetermined. The CDR3 runs to 13 residues. Trimming removed 10 bases at V and 5 bases at J, with 14 bases between. Germline CDR1 reads MNHEY; CDR2 reads SVGAGI. CDR3 nucleotide sequence: TGTGCCACCAGGTCGTCCGGGAATGAAAAACTGTTTTTT. It encodes CATRSSGNEKLFF.